This entry lists 15 T cell receptor beta chains sequenced from one sample in a study of regulatory T cells in long-lasting Graves disease. Time point denoted: persistent/refractory GD, antithyroid drugs over 5 years with positive TRAb. Isolated PBMC RNA provided the starting material for the TCR library. Both iRepertoire HTBI primers and Arm-PCR of CDR3 regions were used to build the TCR beta libraries. TCRdb re-called the multiplex PCR reads with MiXCR, one entry per CDR3 protein. The table lists about 430,000 distinct CDR3 sequences, 20% to 25% of them singletons. Sequencing used peripheral blood mononuclear cells (PBMCs), obtained when the disease was refractory, from a patient treated with antithyroid drugs. All receptors derive from a female donor with Graves disease.

The chain couples TRBV6-1 to TRBJ2-6, with D maybe TRBD2 (6 bases). V lost 3 bases and J lost 2, with 11 bases in between. This CDR3 is 16 amino acids long. Germline assignment: CDR1 MNHNS and CDR2 SASEGT. The CDR3 region is CASSEQGGTGANVLTF. The CDR3 region has the DNA TGTGCCAGCAGTGAGCAGGGCGGGACTGGGGCCAACGTCCTGACTTTC.

This clonotype was seen repeatedly, ten times or more. The genes are TRBV28 and TRBJ1-1, with D possibly TRBD1 on 6 matching bases. V lost 8 bases and J 0 bases, leaving 16 bases between the germline ends. There are 15 residues in the CDR3. Germline lookup yields CDR1 MDHEN and CDR2 SYDVKM. The CDR3 nucleotides are TGTGCCAGCGGTACGGGGGGCATTTTGAACACTGAAGCTTTCTTT. Residues: CASGTGGILNTEAFF.

This chain links TRBV6-1 with TRBJ2-7; TRBD1 matches 10 bases. There are 15 residues in the CDR3. The germline V gene has CDR1 MNHNS and CDR2 SASEGT. The ends lost 11 bases at V and 7 bases at J; junction bases unmatched: 17. This CDR3 is CAAGDSGTGELEQYF. The CDR3, as DNA: TGTGCCGCAGGGGATTCCGGGACAGGGGAGTTGGAGCAGTACTTC.

V and J are TRBV5-4 and TRBJ1-1, with TRBD1 matching over 7 bases. The CDR3 runs 16 residues. V lost 0 bases to trimming and J lost 3 bases; unmatched junction nucleotides: 8. CDR1 and CDR2 from the germline V gene are SGHNT and YYREEE (reference sequence). CDR3 sequence: CASSLVPGQSYTEAFF. Written as DNA, the CDR3 is TGTGCCAGCAGCTTGGTTCCGGGACAGTCGTACACTGAAGCTTTCTTT.

The chain links TRBV6-1 to TRBJ1-5, with D maybe TRBD1 (5 bases). The CDR3 has 12 residues. V was clipped by 6 bases and J by 4 bases, with 7 bases between them. Germline CDR1 reads MNHNS; CDR2 reads SASEGT. The CDR3 reads CASRTDNQPQHF. The DNA for the CDR3 is TGTGCCAGCAGGACAGATAATCAGCCCCAGCATTTT.

With respect to this clonotype: The likely explanation is a read error, given a far larger clone one base away. The chain links TRBV6-2 or TRBV6-3 to TRBJ1-6; TRBD1 agrees at 7 bases. The germline V gene encodes CDR1 MNHEY and CDR2 SVGEGT. This CDR3 is built from 15 residues. The CDR3 loop reads CTSSRGQNFNSPLHF. The CDR3 DNA reads TGTACCAGCAGTAGGGGACAGAACTTCAATTCACCCCTCCACTTT.

This clonotype has a handful of counts. V gene TRBV7-9 combines with J gene TRBJ2-7; 8 nucleotides match TRBD2. The germline V gene has CDR1 SEHNR and CDR2 FQNEAQ (reference sequence). The CDR3 is made up of 13 amino acids. J was trimmed by 1 base and V by 7 bases; bases with no gene match: 3. The CDR3 is CASTGGGSYEQYF. The CDR3 DNA reads TGTGCCAGCACCGGGGGGGGATCCTACGAGCAGTACTTC. Full variable domain (remainder filled in from reference TRBV7-9 and TRBJ2-7): DTGVSQNPRHKITKRGQNVTFRCDPISEHNRLYWYRQTLGQGPEFLTYFQNEAQLEKSRLLSDRFSAERPKGSFSTLEIQRTEQGDSAMYLCASTGGGSYEQYFGPGTRLTVT.

This clonotype was counted many times. The chain uses TRBV2 and TRBJ1-6; the D is unclear. This CDR3 contains 11 residues. V lost 2 bases and J 7 bases, leaving 0 bases between the germline ends. Germline V gene lookup returns CDR1 SNHLY and CDR2 FYNNEI. Here the CDR3 reads CASSENSPLHF. The CDR3 nucleotides are TGTGCCAGCAGTGAAAATTCACCCCTCCACTTT. The variable domain in full, completed from reference TRBV2 and TRBJ1-6, reads EPEVTQTPSHQVTQMGQEVILRCVPISNHLYFYWYRQILGQKVEFLVSFYNNEISEKSEIFDDQFSVERPDGSNFTLKIRSTKLEDSAMYFCASSENSPLHFGNGTRLTVT.

In regard to this clonotype: This sequence may be a read error, since a much larger clone differs from it by one base. The chain recombines TRBV28 with TRBJ2-5, with D possibly called TRBD1 or TRBD2 (5 bases each). The CDR3 is 16 residues long. CDR1 is MDHEN, CDR2 SYDVKM, per germline. CDR3 sequence reads: CASSPTGSLKGETQCF. CDR3 DNA: TGTGCCAGCAGTCCTACGGGTTCACTAAAAGGGGAGACCCAGTGCTTC.

CDR3: CSATRGLNQPQHF. CDR3 coding DNA: TGCAGTGCTACCCGGGGCCTCAATCAGCCCCAGCATTTT. This rearrangement joins TRBV20-1 to TRBJ1-5; D might be TRBD1 (5 bases). The CDR3 sequence is 13 residues long. Germline loops: CDR1 DFQATT, CDR2 SNEGSKA (reference sequence). The V gene lost 4 bases and the J gene lost 3 bases, with 10 bases spanning the gap.

Ten or more counts support this clonotype. The chain employs TRBV3-1 and TRBJ2-7; D remains unclear. Germline V gene lookup returns CDR1 LGHDT and CDR2 YNNKEL (reference sequence). V shed 4 bases and J shed 5 bases, with 12 bases lying between them. This CDR3 has 13 amino acids. The CDR3 region is CASSPGRVHEQYF. CDR3 nucleotides: TGTGCCAGCAGCCCTGGACGAGTCCACGAGCAGTACTTC.

There are a few counts of this clonotype. CDR3 residues: CASSYSRRSGTAEAFF. DNA of the CDR3: TGTGCCAGCAGTTACTCCCGCCGCTCCGGGACAGCTGAAGCTTTCTTT. The chain links TRBV6-5 to TRBJ1-1, with 7 positions matching TRBD1. CDR1 MNHEY and CDR2 SVGAGI come from the germline V gene. The CDR3 has 16 amino acids. V trimming: 0 bases; J trimming: 6 bases; junction bases outside the gene matches: 10.

A word on this clonotype: Given a much more abundant clone one base away, this may be a read error. CDR3: CASSERASGSHEQYF. The CDR3 DNA sequence: TGTGCCAGCAGTGAACGGGCTAGCGGGAGTCATGAGCAGTACTTC. V is TRBV2 and J is TRBJ2-7, with 10 bases matching TRBD2. Germline loops: CDR1 SNHLY, CDR2 FYNNEI. The junction had 8 bases not matched to a gene; V was cut back by 2 bases and J by 7 bases. The CDR3 loop spans 15 amino acids.

The chain employs TRBV5-1 and TRBJ2-6; no clear D. The ends were cut back, 1 base at V and 0 bases at J, with 8 bases in the middle. This CDR3 is 16 amino acids long. Germline V gene sequence: CDR1 SGHRS, CDR2 YFSETQ. CDR3 region: CASSLPSRSGANVLTF. In DNA, the CDR3 is TGCGCCAGCAGCTTGCCTAGTCGCTCTGGGGCCAACGTCCTGACTTTC.

Concerning this clonotype itself: This may be a read error: a much more frequent sequence differs by one nucleotide. The chain has TRBV28 and TRBJ1-6; 7 positions match TRBD1. This CDR3 spans 14 amino acids. The germline V gene has CDR1 MDHEN and CDR2 SYDVKM. The CDR3 DNA reads as TGTGCCGGCAGGCCGACAGGGACGAATTCACCCCTCCACTTT. Its translation: CAGRPTGTNSPLHF. The full variable domain, in which reference TRBV28 and TRBJ1-6 provide the parts outside the CDR3, is DVKVTQSSRYLVKRTGEKVFLECVQDMDHENMFWYRQDPGLGLRLIYFSYDVKMKEKGDIPEGYSVSREKKERFSLILESASTNQTSMYLCAGRPTGTNSPLHFGNGTRLTVT.